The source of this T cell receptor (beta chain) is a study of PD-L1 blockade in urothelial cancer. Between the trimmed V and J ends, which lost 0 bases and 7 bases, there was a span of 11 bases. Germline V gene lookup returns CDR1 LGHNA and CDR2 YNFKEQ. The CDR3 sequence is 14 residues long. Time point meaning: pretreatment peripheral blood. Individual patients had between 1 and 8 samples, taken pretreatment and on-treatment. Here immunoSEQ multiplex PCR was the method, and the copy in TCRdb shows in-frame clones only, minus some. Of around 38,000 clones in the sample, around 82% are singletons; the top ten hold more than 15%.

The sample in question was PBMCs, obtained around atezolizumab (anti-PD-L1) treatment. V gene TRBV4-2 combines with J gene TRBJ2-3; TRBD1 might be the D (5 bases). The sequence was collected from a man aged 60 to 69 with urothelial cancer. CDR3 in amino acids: CASSQDPGPNTQYF. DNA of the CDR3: TGTGCCAGCAGCCAAGACCCAGGGCCGAATACGCAGTATTTT.